This TCR beta chain is from a study of cytomegalovirus exposure and HLA in healthy donors. Study at large: An earlier analysis identified 110 million or so unique TCR beta sequences in approximately 190 million T cells. The study's findings and limits: In a later analysis, common viral pathogens appeared linked to several of the most significant clusters. According to a later analysis, donors in an Asian-associated ancestry cluster reportedly had fewer N-insertions than the approximately 730-donor mean.

Both 60 Vbeta primers and 13 Jbeta primers went into the PCR. Profiled with immunoSEQ multiplex PCR; TCRdb holds only in-frame clones, not every one. This table holds some 180,000 clones, roughly a tenth found once. This clone has a handful of counts. The target antigen is unknown. These donors counted as nominally healthy when sampled, but unrecorded immune exposures were likely. CDR1 and CDR2 (germline): SGHRS, YFSETQ. The CDR3 contains 16 residues. With V trimmed by 4 bases and J by 2 bases, 11 bases remained unmatched. The sequencing input was PBMCs. The chain carries TRBV5-1 and TRBJ1-2; 7 bases align to TRBD1. The clonotype comes from a woman aged 25 to 45 in good health and CMV-seropositive. CDR3 region: CASSQETGRSNYGYTF. In DNA form, the CDR3 reads TGCGCCAGCAGCCAAGAGACAGGGAGGTCGAACTATGGCTACACCTTC. Variable domain in full (rest from reference TRBV5-1 and TRBJ1-2): KAGVTQTPRYLIKTRGQQVTLSCSPISGHRSVSWYQQTPGQGLQFLFEYFSETQRNKGNFPGRFSGRQFSNSRSEMNVSTLELGDSALYLCASSQETGRSNYGYTFGSGTRLTVV.